The T cell receptor beta chain under discussion was sequenced for a study of control samples from healthy donors and cancer patients. Sequencing was performed with immunoSEQ multiplex PCR; in TCRdb, only in-frame clones are kept and a portion is missing. This sample carries 40,000 to 45,000 clones, just over 70% of them seen once, and the ten largest clones take more than 15%. This TCR came from a male donor with melanoma. Sequencing was done on a sample of formalin-fixed, paraffin-embedded tissue.

CDR3 sequence: CASSPRWRGDSPLHF. CDR3 nucleotide sequence: TGTGCCAGCAGTCCCCGGTGGAGGGGCGATTCACCCCTCCACTTT. The V gene is TRBV27, the J gene TRBJ1-6, with D maybe TRBD1 (5 bases). This CDR3 region has 15 residues. Germline V gene lookup returns CDR1 MNHEY and CDR2 SMNVEV (reference sequence). Trimming removed 5 bases at V and 8 bases at J, with 16 bases between.